The 25 T cell receptor beta chains below come from one sample, sequenced in a study of control samples from healthy donors and cancer patients. Method: immunoSEQ multiplex PCR; TCRdb's copy keeps in-frame clones and lacks some. The sample lists over 150,000 clones; more than 85% were seen once. What was sequenced was blood. The origin of the receptors is a woman aged 40-49 years in good health.

The chain is built from TRBV19 and TRBJ2-3, with D possibly being TRBD1 (6 bases). The CDR3 contains 13 residues. V dropped 2 bases and J dropped 5 bases, with 8 bases sitting between them. Germline V CDR1 and CDR2: LNHDA, SQIVND (reference sequence). CDR3 amino acids: CASSIQDRDTQYF. The CDR3 DNA is TGTGCCAGTAGTATACAGGACAGAGATACGCAGTATTTT. The full variable domain, in which reference TRBV19 and TRBJ2-3 provide the parts outside the CDR3, is DGGITQSPKYLFRKEGQNVTLSCEQNLNHDAMYWYRQDPGQGLRLIYYSQIVNDFQKGDIAEGYSVSREKKESFPLTVTSAQKNPTAFYLCASSIQDRDTQYFGPGTRLTVL.

The chain combines TRBV5-6 with TRBJ1-2; D not resolved. V shed 3 bases and J shed 8 bases, with 11 bases lying between them. Germline lookup yields CDR1 SGHDT and CDR2 YYEEEE. This CDR3 is 12 amino acids long. The CDR3 DNA is TGTGCCAGCAGCTCCCCCGAGGGCGGCTACACCTTC. It is translated as CASSSPEGGYTF.

The chain joins TRBV5-6 to TRBJ2-1; D is undetermined. Deletions cut 1 base from V and 3 bases from J, with 11 bases between. The CDR3 extends over 15 amino acids. Looked up from germline, CDR1 is SGHDT and CDR2 is YYEEEE. CDR3 amino acids: CASSLSGGYYNEQFF. The DNA of the CDR3 is TGTGCCAGCAGCTTGTCGGGTGGGTACTACAATGAGCAGTTCTTC.

This clone has just one count. The chain carries TRBV13 and TRBJ1-3; D is ambiguous. Looked up from germline, CDR1 is PRHDT and CDR2 is FYEKMQ (reference sequence). Trimming removed 5 bases from V and 0 bases from J, with 11 bases in between. The CDR3 runs to 15 residues. The CDR3 here is CASSRTPTSGNTIYF. The CDR3 DNA reads TGTGCCAGCAGCCGGACGCCTACCTCTGGAAACACCATATATTTT.

The chain joins TRBV2 to TRBJ2-5; no clear D gene. The CDR3 loop spans 13 amino acids. Germline V lookup: CDR1 SNHLY, CDR2 FYNNEI. V was clipped by 5 bases and J by 4 bases, with 11 bases between them. The CDR3 is CASSRTALETQYF. The CDR3 nucleotides are TGTGCCAGCAGTCGGACCGCCCTAGAGACCCAGTACTTC.

The CDR3: CASSSTTEAFF. The CDR3 region has the DNA TGTGCCAGCTCATCAACTACCGAAGCTTTCTTT. V usage is TRBV18 and J usage is TRBJ1-1; D is unresolved. Deletions cut 5 bases from V and 8 bases from J, with 9 bases between. This CDR3 has 11 residues. CDR1 and CDR2 (germline): KGHSH, LQKENI.

V and J are TRBV13 and TRBJ2-5, with D uncertain. V lost 0 bases and J 5 bases, leaving 7 bases between the germline ends. The CDR3 has 13 amino acids. Per germline, CDR1 PRHDT and CDR2 FYEKMQ (reference sequence). As DNA, the CDR3 is TGTGCCAGCAGCTTAGGAGAGGAGGAGACCCAGTACTTC. Translated: CASSLGEEETQYF.

The gene calls are TRBV6-5 and TRBJ1-1; the match to TRBD1 covers 7 bases. J was trimmed by 4 bases and V by 2 bases; bases with no gene match: 7. Germline CDR1 MNHEY, CDR2 SVGAGI. CDR3 length equals 15 residues. The CDR3 sequence is CASSYVQGVSTEAFF. CDR3 nucleotide sequence: TGTGCCAGCAGTTACGTTCAGGGGGTTAGCACTGAAGCTTTCTTT.

V gene TRBV20-1 combines with J gene TRBJ1-1; D may be TRBD1 (5 bases). This CDR3 is 14 amino acids long. Germline-derived CDR1 and CDR2 are DFQATT and SNEGSKA (reference sequence). Trimming cost V 3 bases and J 1 base, with 12 bases left between them. This chain's CDR3 is CSASQGSGNTEAFF. In DNA form, the CDR3 reads TGCAGTGCTAGTCAGGGCTCGGGGAACACTGAAGCTTTCTTT.

The chain is built from TRBV5-1 and TRBJ1-4; 7 nucleotides agree with TRBD1. CDR1 is SGHRS, CDR2 YFSETQ, per germline. This CDR3 has 15 amino acids. The ends lost 3 bases at V and 0 bases at J; junction bases unmatched: 2. In nucleotides, the CDR3 is TGCGCCAGCAGCTCTACAGGGGCAACTAATGAAAAACTGTTTTTT. Translated, it gives CASSSTGATNEKLFF.

This chain uses TRBV9 with TRBJ2-3, with 8 positions matching TRBD2. Germline V gene data show CDR1 as SGDLS and CDR2 as YYNGEE. CDR3 size: 16 residues. With 4 bases clipped from V and 1 base from J, the junction kept 8 bases outside the gene matches. CDR3 protein: CASSSSDSGGTDTQYF. In DNA, the CDR3 is TGTGCCAGCAGCTCGTCCGATAGCGGGGGCACAGATACGCAGTATTTT. The full variable domain, its missing parts supplied by reference TRBV9 and TRBJ2-3, is DSGVTQTPKHLITATGQRVTLRCSPRSGDLSVYWYQQSLDQGLQFLIQYYNGEERAKGNILERFSAQQFPDLHSELNLSSLELGDSALYFCASSSSDSGGTDTQYFGPGTRLTVL.

The chain carries TRBV6-5 and TRBJ1-5; possibly TRBD1 for D (6 bases). Between the trimmed V and J ends, which lost 0 bases and 9 bases, there was a span of 6 bases. The CDR3 sequence is 12 residues long. CDR1 and CDR2 (germline): MNHEY, SVGAGI. CDR3 amino acids: CASSYSGGPQHF. CDR3 DNA: TGTGCCAGCAGTTACTCAGGGGGGCCCCAGCATTTT.

The V and J genes are TRBV7-3 and TRBJ2-5; 10 bases map to TRBD2. From germline, CDR1 is SGHTA and CDR2 FQGTGA. Trimming removed 0 bases from V and 4 bases from J; junction bases left unmatched: 2. This CDR3 region has 15 residues. CDR3 loop: CASSLTAGGRETQYF. For the CDR3, the DNA is TGTGCCAGCAGCTTAACAGCGGGGGGGCGAGAGACCCAGTACTTC.

The chain combines TRBV5-4 with TRBJ2-3; D may correspond to TRBD1 or TRBD2 (5 bases each). V lost 0 bases and J 7 bases, leaving 12 bases between the germline ends. Germline-derived CDR1 and CDR2 are SGHNT and YYREEE (reference sequence). The CDR3 has 14 amino acids. CDR3 sequence: CASSLERGANTQYF. Here the CDR3 DNA reads TGTGCCAGCAGCTTGGAGCGAGGGGCGAATACGCAGTATTTT.

This clone showed up just once. The V gene is TRBV27, the J gene TRBJ1-1; 10 bases are shared with TRBD1. V was pared by 5 bases and J by 3 bases, with 9 bases of the junction left unmatched. Germline V gene lookup returns CDR1 MNHEY and CDR2 SMNVEV (reference sequence). The CDR3 loop spans 16 amino acids. The CDR3 here is CASSNHGTGEDTEAFF. Here the CDR3 DNA reads TGTGCCAGCAGTAACCATGGGACAGGGGAAGACACTGAAGCTTTCTTT.

V is TRBV10-3 and J is TRBJ2-5; 9 bases fit TRBD1. The germline V gene has CDR1 ENHRY and CDR2 SYGVKD. The CDR3 contains 14 residues. V was pared by 6 bases and J by 5 bases, with 7 bases of the junction left unmatched. The CDR3 DNA reads TGTGCCATCAGCGTACAGGGGGCGGGGGAGACCCAGTACTTC. Encoded protein: CAISVQGAGETQYF.

This clone is a singleton in its sample. The V call is TRBV11-2, the J call TRBJ2-5; TRBD2 matches 7 bases. The CDR3 covers 15 residues. Germline V gene data show CDR1 as SGHAT and CDR2 as FQNNGV. The V and J ends lost 4 bases and 2 bases, in that order; junction bases with no gene match: 7. The CDR3 protein is CASSSPGRGQETQYF. CDR3 sequence (DNA): TGTGCCAGCAGCTCTCCTGGGAGGGGTCAAGAGACCCAGTACTTC.

This chain uses TRBV19 with TRBJ1-3; unclear D gene. There are 15 residues in the CDR3. From germline, CDR1 is LNHDA and CDR2 SQIVND (reference sequence). Trimming removed 3 bases at V and 4 bases at J, with 13 bases between. The CDR3 DNA sequence: TGTGCCAGTAGTATTGTGGCTCTCGAAGGAAACACCATATATTTT. Protein: CASSIVALEGNTIYF.

The chain is built from TRBV3-1 (or the pseudogene TRBV3-2) and TRBJ2-3; D remains unclear. The CDR3 contains 14 residues. Germline loops: CDR1 LGHDT, CDR2 YNNKEL (reference sequence). V was shortened by 3 bases and J by 5 bases, with 12 bases between the two germline ends. In nucleotides, the CDR3 is TGTGCCAGCAGCCATGCACTAACGGGAGATACGCAGTATTTT. Protein sequence: CASSHALTGDTQYF.

This chain connects TRBV19 to TRBJ1-2; D might be TRBD1 (6 bases). CDR3 length: 13 amino acids. Looked up from germline, CDR1 is LNHDA and CDR2 is SQIVND (reference sequence). The V end was cut by 10 bases, the J end by 5 bases, with 17 bases between. CDR3 sequence reads: CATKPQGKYGYTF. The CDR3 coding sequence is TGTGCCACCAAACCCCAGGGGAAGTATGGCTACACCTTC.

The gene calls are TRBV5-6 and TRBJ1-2, with 7 bases lining up with TRBD1. Germline V gene lookup returns CDR1 SGHDT and CDR2 YYEEEE. The J segment lost 2 bases and the V segment lost 5 bases, leaving 6 bases of the junction unmatched. This CDR3 spans 14 amino acids. The CDR3 sequence: CASSETGKNYGYTF. DNA for the CDR3: TGTGCCAGCAGTGAGACAGGGAAGAACTATGGCTACACCTTC.

The chain couples TRBV18 to TRBJ2-2; D remains ambiguous. Trimming stripped 2 bases from V and 0 bases from J, with 7 bases between. The germline V gene encodes CDR1 KGHSH and CDR2 LQKENI. This CDR3 is 15 amino acids long. The CDR3 reads CASSPSAPNTGELFF. DNA for the CDR3: TGTGCCAGCTCACCATCAGCCCCGAACACCGGGGAGCTGTTTTTT.

V usage is TRBV19 and J usage is TRBJ1-3; possibly TRBD1 for D (5 bases). Germline assignment: CDR1 LNHDA and CDR2 SQIVND (reference sequence). Trimming removed 6 bases at V and 2 bases at J, with 17 bases between. CDR3 length equals 16 residues. The CDR3 region is CASSSTGGSAGNTIYF. The CDR3, as DNA: TGTGCCAGTAGCTCAACCGGGGGATCAGCTGGAAACACCATATATTTT. The full variable domain, its missing parts supplied by reference TRBV19 and TRBJ1-3, is DGGITQSPKYLFRKEGQNVTLSCEQNLNHDAMYWYRQDPGQGLRLIYYSQIVNDFQKGDIAEGYSVSREKKESFPLTVTSAQKNPTAFYLCASSSTGGSAGNTIYFGEGSWLTVV.

This rearrangement joins TRBV7-8 to TRBJ1-2, with a tentative D call TRBD1 (5 bases). There are 15 residues in the CDR3. Germline CDR1 SGHVS, CDR2 FQNEAQ. Trimming cost V 5 bases and J 4 bases, with 17 bases left between them. The CDR3 here is CASSPRGGGVYGYTF. The CDR3 nucleotides are TGTGCCAGCAGCCCCCGGGGAGGAGGGGTCTATGGCTACACCTTC.

The V call is TRBV6-5, the J call TRBJ2-1; 8 bases agree with TRBD2. Germline CDR1 MNHEY, CDR2 SVGAGI. Trimming removed 8 bases from V and 8 bases from J; junction bases left unmatched: 14. This CDR3 has 15 residues. CDR3 amino acids: CASFRGGGRLDEQFF. DNA of the CDR3: TGTGCCAGCTTTCGCGGCGGGGGGAGGTTGGATGAGCAGTTCTTC.